The entry that follows covers one T cell receptor (beta chain) sequence. The antigen is not known. This specimen belongs to a study of blood T cells in healthy people across ages. The study, taken as a whole, reports: Conclusively comparing naive with antigen-experienced cells was impossible with unsorted PBMCs.

Losses at the gene ends were 3 bases for V and 6 bases for J; bases not matched to a gene: 12. The CDR3 extends over 16 amino acids. Using a J-beta primer mix together with a sample-barcoded 5' primer, a second PCR was run for roughly 6 to 11 cycles. TCRdb itself ran the 5' RACE reads through MiXCR, one entry per CDR3 protein. The data show roughly 2 million distinct CDR3 sequences, with 49% seen just once and approximately 2.1% held by the top ten. Every participating donor contributed approximately 10 milliliters of peripheral blood through a draw. The specimen was blood. The chain links TRBV12-3 or TRBV12-4 to TRBJ2-3; 7 bases map to TRBD2. The clonotype comes from a woman aged 40 to 50 in good health. The CDR3 protein is CASSFPPFGEGDTQYF. CDR3 DNA sequence: TGTGCCAGCAGTTTCCCCCCGTTTGGGGAGGGGGATACGCAGTATTTT.